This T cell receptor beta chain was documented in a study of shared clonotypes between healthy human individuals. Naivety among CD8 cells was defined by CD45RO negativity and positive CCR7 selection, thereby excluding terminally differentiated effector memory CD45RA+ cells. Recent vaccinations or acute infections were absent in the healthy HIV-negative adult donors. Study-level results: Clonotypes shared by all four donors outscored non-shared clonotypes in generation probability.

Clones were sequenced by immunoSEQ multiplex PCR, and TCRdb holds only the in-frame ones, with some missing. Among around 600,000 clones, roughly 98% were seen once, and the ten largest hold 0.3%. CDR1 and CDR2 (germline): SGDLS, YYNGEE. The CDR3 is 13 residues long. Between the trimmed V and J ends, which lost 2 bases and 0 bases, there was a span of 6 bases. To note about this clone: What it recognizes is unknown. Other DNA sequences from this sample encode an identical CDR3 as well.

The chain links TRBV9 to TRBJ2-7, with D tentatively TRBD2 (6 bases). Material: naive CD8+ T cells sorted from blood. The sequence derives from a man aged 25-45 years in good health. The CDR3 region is CASSVGSSYEQYF. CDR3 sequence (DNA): TGTGCCAGCAGCGTCGGGAGCTCCTACGAGCAGTACTTC.